This T cell receptor (beta chain) was identified in a study of T cell responses to AZD1222 COVID-19 vaccine. This clone was counted a few times. As yet, its antigen is unknown. This CDR3 is built from 15 residues. The germline V gene has CDR1 LNHDA and CDR2 SQIVND (reference sequence). V was cut by 6 bases and J by 0 bases, with 12 bases left in between. Regarding the study as a whole: Baseline seropositivity occurred in only a handful of AZD1222 recipients.

TCRdb's table, derived via immunoSEQ multiplex PCR, lists solely in-frame clones and lacks some. Among over 150,000 clones listed, approximately 95% were seen once. The chain joins TRBV19 to TRBJ2-4; D ambiguous. The origin of this receptor is an adult who received the MenACWY meningococcal vaccine as a control. The sequences come from peripheral blood, collected 28 days after the second dose of the MenACWY control vaccine. The CDR3 protein is CASSGPGRAKNIQYF. DNA of the CDR3: TGTGCCAGTAGCGGCCCCGGACGAGCCAAAAACATTCAGTACTTC.